This entry lists 32 T cell receptor beta chains sequenced from one sample in a study of T-cell reconstitution after alpha-beta-depleted transplantation in children. The authors prepared the TCRbeta library with unique molecular identifiers. Each CDR3 protein gets one entry after TCRdb re-called the PCR reads with MiXCR. This table holds about 600,000 distinct CDR3 sequences, 8% to 11% found once. The specimen was PBMCs from the stem cell graft donor, collected from the stem cell graft. These receptors were taken from a human donor who donated a stem cell graft to a child with acute myeloid leukemia.

The chain couples TRBV29-1 to TRBJ2-5, with TRBD1 matching 8 bases. V trimming: 5 bases; J trimming: 5 bases; junction bases outside the gene matches: 10. The CDR3 loop spans 14 amino acids. Germline values: CDR1 SQVTM, CDR2 ANQGSEA. CDR3 sequence: CSVLGQGARETQYF. The CDR3, as DNA: TGCAGCGTTCTAGGACAGGGAGCCAGGGAGACCCAGTACTTC.

The rearrangement uses TRBV7-2 and TRBJ1-3, with D unresolved. Per germline, CDR1 SGHTA and CDR2 FQGNSA. V gave up 6 bases and J gave up 0 bases, with 6 bases separating them. The length of the CDR3 is 13 residues. This chain's CDR3 is CASSGSSGNTIYF. The CDR3 DNA is TGTGCCAGCAGTGGATCCTCTGGAAACACCATATATTTT. Based on the CDR3 plus reference TRBV7-2 and TRBJ1-3, the full variable domain is GAGVSQSPSNKVTEKGKDVELRCDPISGHTALYWYRQSLGQGLEFLIYFQGNSAPDKSGLPSDRFSAERTGGSVSTLTIQRTQQEDSAVYLCASSGSSGNTIYFGEGSWLTVV.

This chain uses TRBV7-2 with TRBJ2-1; D ambiguous. Germline CDR1 is SGHTA and CDR2 is FQGNSA. V dropped 0 bases and J dropped 8 bases, with 8 bases sitting between them. This CDR3 contains 13 residues. CDR3 DNA sequence: TGTGCCAGCAGCTTAGCGCATGGGGATGAGCAGTTCTTC. Its protein is CASSLAHGDEQFF.

The V call is TRBV20-1, the J call TRBJ2-1, with 13 bases aligning to TRBD2. V gave up 2 bases and J gave up 7 bases; unmatched junction bases: 11. The CDR3 sequence is 17 residues long. Per germline, CDR1 DFQATT and CDR2 SNEGSKA (reference sequence). The DNA of the CDR3 is TGCAGTGCTAGACGCCGCGGTGGGACTAGCGGGACTAATGAGCAGTTCTTC. It translates to CSARRRGGTSGTNEQFF.

The J gene is TRBJ2-3, the V gene TRBV7-9, with unresolved D. Trimming shortened V by 7 bases and J by 4 bases, and 9 bases separated the two germline ends. The germline CDR1 and CDR2 sequences are SEHNR and FQNEAQ (reference sequence). The CDR3 length is 12 residues. CDR3 sequence: CASTFRPDTQYF. CDR3 nucleotides: TGTGCCAGCACCTTCCGCCCAGATACGCAGTATTTT.

This clonotype was counted between two and nine times. The chain recombines TRBV7-2 with TRBJ2-3; TRBD2 matches 8 bases. Trimming took 8 bases from V and 4 from J; bases not matched to a gene: 11. The CDR3 is 15 amino acids. Per germline, CDR1 SGHTA and CDR2 FQGNSA. CDR3 DNA sequence: TGTGCCAGCTTGTCGAGCGGGAGACGGGCAGATACGCAGTATTTT. Its translation: CASLSSGRRADTQYF.

The table lists this clonotype with a few counts. The rearrangement uses TRBV29-1 and TRBJ1-6; perhaps TRBD1 as D (6 bases). The CDR3 totals 13 residues. With 4 bases removed from V and 10 bases from J, the gap between germline ends came to 14 bases. Germline assignment: CDR1 SQVTM and CDR2 ANQGSEA. The CDR3 reads CSVGDKEKSPLHF. For the CDR3, the DNA is TGCAGCGTTGGGGACAAGGAGAAATCACCCCTCCACTTT.

This clonotype has a handful of counts. The chain is built from TRBV20-1 and TRBJ2-3; 8 nucleotides line up with TRBD1. This CDR3 is 14 amino acids long. The junction had 6 bases not matched to a gene; V was cut back by 2 bases and J by 5 bases. The germline gives CDR1 DFQATT, CDR2 SNEGSKA (reference sequence). As DNA, the CDR3 is TGCAGTGCTAGATCCCAGGGGGCTATAGATACGCAGTATTTT. This translates into CSARSQGAIDTQYF.

This clonotype was seen at least ten times. J is TRBJ2-4 and V is TRBV12-3 or TRBV12-4, with a tentative D call TRBD2 (5 bases). The CDR3 runs 14 residues. Trimming cost V 5 bases and J 6 bases, with 14 bases left between them. This CDR3 reads CASSNPPGINIQYF. The CDR3 nucleotides are TGTGCCAGCAGTAACCCTCCGGGAATAAACATTCAGTACTTC.

This clonotype was detected many times. The chain couples TRBV7-8 to TRBJ2-5, with D uncertain. This CDR3 has 12 residues. V lost 3 bases and J 2 bases, leaving 4 bases between the germline ends. Germline assignment: CDR1 SGHVS and CDR2 FQNEAQ. Written as DNA, the CDR3 is TGTGCCAGCAGCTTCTTACAAGAGACCCAGTACTTC. This codes for CASSFLQETQYF.

The J gene is TRBJ2-3, the V gene TRBV12-3 or TRBV12-4; D remains ambiguous. The CDR3 contains 15 residues. The V end lost 3 bases, the J end lost 2 bases, and 12 bases lay between the germline ends. The CDR3 here is CASSFRPPSTDTQYF. The CDR3 region has the DNA TGTGCCAGCAGTTTTCGTCCCCCCTCCACAGATACGCAGTATTTT.

This clonotype was recorded many times. The chain recombines TRBV25-1 with TRBJ1-5; TRBD1 matches at 8 bases. The CDR3 sequence is 14 residues long. Germline V gene lookup returns CDR1 MGHDK and CDR2 SYGVNS. V gave up 8 bases and J gave up 7 bases; unmatched junction bases: 10. CDR3 loop: CASSRTGRGQPQHF. The CDR3 region has the DNA TGTGCCAGCTCCCGGACAGGGCGGGGACAGCCCCAGCATTTT.

The table lists this clonotype with many counts. The chain recombines TRBV29-1 with TRBJ2-1; 8 bases align to TRBD2. Germline CDR1 reads SQVTM; CDR2 reads ANQGSEA. The ends lost 7 bases at V and 4 bases at J; junction bases unmatched: 21. The CDR3 contains 18 residues. CDR3 sequence: CSALSGSGRKGGYNEQFF. The CDR3 DNA sequence: TGCAGCGCCCTTAGCGGCAGCGGGAGAAAAGGGGGTTACAATGAGCAGTTCTTC.

This clonotype was observed a few times. V usage is TRBV28 and J usage is TRBJ1-1, with D possibly TRBD1 on 5 matching bases. Germline values: CDR1 MDHEN, CDR2 SYDVKM. Trimming took 2 bases from V and 4 from J, leaving 11 bases between them. The CDR3 extends over 14 amino acids. DNA of the CDR3: TGTGCCAGCAGTTTACAGGGACTGGGCACTGAAGCTTTCTTT. This encodes CASSLQGLGTEAFF.

This chain links TRBV15 with TRBJ2-3, with 13 bases that match TRBD2. Germline values: CDR1 LNHNV, CDR2 YYDKDF (reference sequence). The junction had 8 bases not matched to a gene; V was cut back by 0 bases and J by 5 bases. The CDR3 spans 18 residues. This CDR3 reads CATSRDIILAGGLDTQYF. The CDR3 region has the DNA TGTGCCACCAGCAGAGATATTATACTAGCGGGAGGGTTAGATACGCAGTATTTT.

Only a few counts were recorded for this clonotype. V and J are TRBV7-2 and TRBJ2-5, with TRBD2 matching over 9 bases. Unmatched junction bases numbered 5, after V lost 5 bases and J lost 1 base. CDR1 and CDR2 from the germline V gene are SGHTA and FQGNSA. The length of the CDR3 is 15 residues. Here the CDR3 DNA reads TGTGCCAGCAGCAATTTAGCGGGGGCCCAAGAGACCCAGTACTTC. This codes for CASSNLAGAQETQYF.

The genes are TRBV6-1 and TRBJ2-1; 8 positions match TRBD2. The CDR3 loop spans 13 amino acids. Germline lookup yields CDR1 MNHNS and CDR2 SASEGT. The J segment lost 4 bases and the V segment lost 8 bases, leaving 4 bases of the junction unmatched. CDR3 protein: CASRSGVYNEQFF. The CDR3 region has the DNA TGTGCCAGCCGTAGCGGGGTTTACAATGAGCAGTTCTTC.

This sequence joins TRBV28 and TRBJ2-1; 9 bases match TRBD2. Germline assignment: CDR1 MDHEN and CDR2 SYDVKM. The J segment lost 2 bases and the V segment lost 6 bases, leaving 2 bases of the junction unmatched. CDR3 length: 14 amino acids. For the CDR3, the DNA is TGTGCCAGCAGGGTAGCGGGGGCCTACAATGAGCAGTTCTTC. Its translation is CASRVAGAYNEQFF. Looking up the rest from reference TRBV28 and TRBJ2-1 gives the full variable domain: DVKVTQSSRYLVKRTGEKVFLECVQDMDHENMFWYRQDPGLGLRLIYFSYDVKMKEKGDIPEGYSVSREKKERFSLILESASTNQTSMYLCASRVAGAYNEQFFGPGTRLTVL.

This clonotype has a handful of counts. In nucleotides, the CDR3 is TGTGCCAGCAGTGAACTCGGGCCGAACACTGAAGCTTTCTTT. Encoded protein: CASSELGPNTEAFF. The chain employs TRBV6-1 and TRBJ1-1; the D is unclear. Trimming left V 2 bases short and J 1 base short, with 8 bases between. This CDR3 comprises 14 residues. CDR1 is MNHNS and CDR2 is SASEGT in the germline V gene.

This clonotype was recorded at least ten times. The V call is TRBV6-1, the J call TRBJ2-2; D remains unclear. CDR1 and CDR2 from the germline V gene are MNHNS and SASEGT. The CDR3 runs to 14 residues. Trimming left V 6 bases short and J 7 bases short, with 15 bases between. The CDR3 nucleotides read TGTGCCAGCAGCCCCATTGGGCTGGGCGGGGAGCTGTTTTTT. Encoded protein: CASSPIGLGGELFF.

This clonotype was detected many times. DNA for the CDR3: TGTGCCAGCAGGCGGGACAGCGACACTGAAGCTTTCTTT. Translation gives CASRRDSDTEAFF. The gene calls are TRBV6-6 and TRBJ1-1, with TRBD1 identical over 7 bases. The length of the CDR3 is 13 residues. Germline CDR1 is MNHNY and CDR2 is SVGAGI (reference sequence). J was trimmed by 3 bases and V by 6 bases; bases with no gene match: 4.

The V and J genes are TRBV5-1 and TRBJ2-3; TRBD2 aligns across 9 bases. This CDR3 has 15 residues. Germline V CDR1 and CDR2: SGHRS, YFSETQ. Trimming at V came to 3 bases and at J to 5 bases, leaving 7 bases not matched to a gene. Here the CDR3 DNA reads TGCGCCAGCAGCTCGGTAGCGGGAGTGGTAGATACGCAGTATTTT. Translated: CASSSVAGVVDTQYF.

In its sample, this clonotype was seen a few times. J is TRBJ2-7 and V is TRBV7-9, with TRBD1 matching over 8 bases. The trim removed 2 bases at V and 2 bases at J, leaving 2 bases unmatched. Germline CDR1 reads SEHNR; CDR2 reads FQNEAQ (reference sequence). This CDR3 region has 14 residues. The CDR3 coding sequence is TGTGCCAGCAGCTTATGGACAGGGACCTACGAGCAGTACTTC. The encoded protein is CASSLWTGTYEQYF.

This clonotype has a handful of counts. This sequence joins TRBV7-9 and TRBJ2-7, with 8 positions matching TRBD2. J gave up 3 bases and V 7 bases, and 11 bases lay outside the gene matches. Germline V CDR1 and CDR2: SEHNR, FQNEAQ (reference sequence). This CDR3 has 15 amino acids. CDR3 bases: TGTGCCAGCAACCCGTCCGGGGGGGCCTACTACGAGCAGTACTTC. Amino acid sequence: CASNPSGGAYYEQYF. The full variable domain, in which reference TRBV7-9 and TRBJ2-7 provide the parts outside the CDR3, is DTGVSQNPRHKITKRGQNVTFRCDPISEHNRLYWYRQTLGQGPEFLTYFQNEAQLEKSRLLSDRFSAERPKGSFSTLEIQRTEQGDSAMYLCASNPSGGAYYEQYFGPGTRLTVT.

The rearrangement links TRBV7-2 to TRBJ1-2, with TRBD1 as a possible D gene (5 bases). The CDR3 runs 14 residues. Deletions cut 0 bases from V and 2 bases from J, with 7 bases between. Germline CDR1 reads SGHTA; CDR2 reads FQGNSA. In nucleotides, the CDR3 is TGTGCCAGCAGCTTAGCGCAGGGAAACTATGGCTACACCTTC. This gives the protein CASSLAQGNYGYTF.

J is TRBJ1-4 and V is TRBV25-1; D unclear. In germline, CDR1 is MGHDK, CDR2 SYGVNS. Trimming removed 6 bases from V and 4 bases from J, with 9 bases in between. This CDR3 contains 13 residues. Here the CDR3 reads CASRAEVNEKLFF. The DNA of the CDR3 is TGTGCCAGCAGGGCAGAGGTTAATGAAAAACTGTTTTTT.

This clonotype was picked up a small number of times. The chain links TRBV7-2 to TRBJ1-1; D gene ambiguous. V shed 5 bases and J shed 6 bases, with 16 bases lying between them. CDR3 length equals 14 residues. CDR1 is SGHTA, CDR2 FQGNSA, per germline. The CDR3 DNA is TGTGCCAGCAGCCCTATATTTGGGCAAGCTGAAGCTTTCTTT. Translating it yields CASSPIFGQAEAFF.

This chain joins TRBV28 and TRBJ2-5; a possible D gene is TRBD1 (5 bases). Germline lookup yields CDR1 MDHEN and CDR2 SYDVKM. The CDR3 runs to 15 residues. V lost 6 bases to trimming and J lost 3 bases, with 17 bases between them. The CDR3 coding sequence is TGTGCCAGCAGCCTACCAGGGTTAGGAGAAGAGACCCAGTACTTC. The encoded protein is CASSLPGLGEETQYF.

This clonotype occurred many times. The J gene is TRBJ1-5, the V gene TRBV12-3 or TRBV12-4, with TRBD1 identical over 10 bases. The trim removed 5 bases at V and 6 bases at J, leaving 1 base unmatched. This CDR3 has 13 amino acids. The chain's CDR3 is CASSGQGGQPQHF. For the CDR3, the DNA is TGTGCCAGCAGTGGACAGGGGGGTCAGCCCCAGCATTTT.

A few counts support this clonotype. The rearrangement joins TRBV19 to TRBJ2-3, with D perhaps matching TRBD2 (5 bases). V was pared by 7 bases and J by 0 bases, with 11 bases between. There are 14 residues in the CDR3. Germline V gene sequence: CDR1 LNHDA, CDR2 SQIVND (reference sequence). The CDR3 nucleotides are TGTGCCAGTACTCCAGCGGCTAGCACAGATACGCAGTATTTT. Protein product: CASTPAASTDTQYF.

This chain joins TRBV28 and TRBJ2-1, with 8 bases matching TRBD1. Germline V gives CDR1 MDHEN, CDR2 SYDVKM. The CDR3 is 15 amino acids. The junction had 3 bases not matched to a gene; V was cut back by 0 bases and J by 5 bases. Written as DNA, the CDR3 is TGTGCCAGCAGTTTATGGGACAGGGACAACAATGAGCAGTTCTTC. Translating gives CASSLWDRDNNEQFF.

The chain has TRBV29-1 and TRBJ2-7; the match to TRBD2 covers 8 bases. With 4 bases clipped from V and 3 bases from J, the junction kept 5 bases outside the gene matches. Germline-derived CDR1 and CDR2 are SQVTM and ANQGSEA. The CDR3 totals 13 residues. The CDR3 coding sequence is TGCAGCGTTGTCGGGGCGGGAGGCTACGAGCAGTACTTC. Translating gives CSVVGAGGYEQYF.